These T cell receptor beta chains were read from a single sample in a study of cytomegalovirus exposure and HLA in healthy donors. Libraries were prepared by immunoSEQ multiplex PCR; TCRdb keeps only in-frame clonotypes and omits some of them. Of about 130,000 clones in the sample, under 85% were seen once. The sequenced material came from PBMCs. All receptors come from a boy aged 5 to 17 in good health and CMV-seronegative. The CDR3 runs from the conserved cysteine through the conserved F or W. Each record gives: V gene, CDR3 length, clone size, J gene, D gene, CDR3 DNA, CDR3 protein. The D gene is left open where the match is weak. Not all rows give a size; the values are once, few, many and, for expanded clones, a class.

TRBV15	16	NA	TRBJ2-5	TRBD1	TGTGCCACCAACACAGGGGGAACGTTGATCGGGGAGACCCAGTACTTC	CATNTGGTLIGETQYF
TRBV10-3	13	NA	TRBJ2-1	TRBD2	TGTGCCCGGGAGGGAGCGGTATACAATGAGCAGTTCTTC	CAREGAVYNEQFF
TRBV5-1	13	NA	TRBJ1-1	NA	TGCGCCAGCAGCCTTTTATATTACACTGAAGCTTTCTTT	CASSLLYYTEAFF
TRBV15	18	NA	TRBJ2-7	TRBD1	TGTGCCACCAGCAGAGATTACCCGCCGCGGGGACAGGGTGACGAGCAGTACTTC	CATSRDYPPRGQGDEQYF
TRBV5-1	16	NA	TRBJ2-1	TRBD2	TGCGCCAGCAGCTTGTATCGTCTAGCGGGAGGGGATGAGCAGTTCTTC	CASSLYRLAGGDEQFF
TRBV5-1	16	few	TRBJ1-4	TRBD1	TGCGCCAGCAGCTTGGGGTCCGGGACAGGGAATGAAAAACTGTTTTTT	CASSLGSGTGNEKLFF
TRBV19	14	NA	TRBJ2-1	NA	TGTGCCAGTAGCCCAGGAAGCTCCTACAATGAGCAGTTCTTC	CASSPGSSYNEQFF
TRBV27	18	NA	TRBJ2-1	NA	TGTGCCAGCAGTCCCAACCCCTTCGCGGGATCCTTTGGGAATGAGCAGTTCTTC	CASSPNPFAGSFGNEQFF
TRBV29-1	16	NA	TRBJ2-3	TRBD2	TGCAGCGTTGTAAGGGTAGCGGGGGGGCCTGGAGATACGCAGTATTTT	CSVVRVAGGPGDTQYF
TRBV6-5	12	NA	TRBJ2-5	NA	TGTGCCAGCGGAAGGACTGTCGGGACCCAGTACTTC	CASGRTVGTQYF
TRBV27	18	NA	TRBJ2-5	TRBD2	TGTGCCAGCAGTTTAACGACCGGCCGGGCGGGGGGACGGGAGACCCAGTACTTC	CASSLTTGRAGGRETQYF
TRBV12-5	15	NA	TRBJ2-7	TRBD1	TGTGCTAGTGGTTTCGGCCGGGACAGCTACTACGAGCAGTACTTC	CASGFGRDSYYEQYF
TRBV27	14	NA	TRBJ1-2	NA	TGTGCCAGCAGTTTCCGACGAAGGGGTGATGGCTACACCTTC	CASSFRRRGDGYTF
TRBV5-6	16	NA	TRBJ2-1	NA	TGTGCCAGCAGCTTGGTTGTAGGGAGCTCCTACAATGAGCAGTTCTTC	CASSLVVGSSYNEQFF
TRBV7-2	13	NA	TRBJ2-1	TRBD1	TGTGCCAGCAGCTTAAGAAGACAGGGAGAGCAGTTCTTC	CASSLRRQGEQFF
TRBV19	15	NA	TRBJ1-5	NA	TGTGCCAGTAGCTCCACAGGGAGTAGCAATCAGCCCCAGCATTTT	CASSSTGSSNQPQHF
TRBV2	16	NA	TRBJ2-7	TRBD2	TGTGCCAGCAGTGGAGGCACTATAGCGGGAGTCTACGAGCAGTACTTC	CASSGGTIAGVYEQYF
TRBV14	20	NA	TRBJ2-2	TRBD2	TGTGCCAGCAGCCAAGATCTGGCTAGCGGGGGGGCACGGTACACCGGGGAGCTGTTTTTT	CASSQDLASGGARYTGELFF
TRBV6-5	13	few	TRBJ1-1	NA	TGTGCCAGCAGTTACACCCGGGACACTGAAGCTTTCTTT	CASSYTRDTEAFF
TRBV7-7	12	NA	TRBJ2-5	NA	TGTGCCAGCAGCCAGAATCTTGGGACCCAGTACTTC	CASSQNLGTQYF
TRBV9	14	NA	TRBJ2-3	TRBD2	TGTGCCAGCAGCGTAGGACTAGCGGGGGATACGCAGTATTTT	CASSVGLAGDTQYF